This T cell receptor beta chain was sequenced in a study of blood T cell repertoires in COVID-19. About the research overall: There were acute and convalescent COVID-19 samples, and they came from the United States, Italy and Spain. T cells, B-cell-depleted T cells, or PBMCs provided the cDNA or gDNA that served as material.

Source study methods: Estimation of nucleated cell counts was performed using reference gene primer amplification. The data were produced by immunoSEQ multiplex PCR, yet TCRdb's version contains in-frame clones alone and is incomplete. V and J calls and clone size are those listed in that table; D and trimming were worked out from the DNA. The data show about 150,000 clones, with approximately 90% seen just once and 8.5% to 9.5% held by the top ten. The CDR3 spans 14 residues. The V gene end was trimmed by 4 bases and the J gene end by 7 bases; junction bases not matched to a gene: 5. Germline loops: CDR1 SGDLS, CDR2 YYNGEE.

The TCR comes from a woman between 50 and 59 years old with active or convalescent COVID-19. The V call is TRBV9, the J call TRBJ1-2, with TRBD1 matching over 12 bases. The sequenced sample consisted of peripheral blood. This CDR3 reads CASSSGTGGRGYTF. The CDR3 DNA follows: TGTGCCAGCAGCTCCGGGACAGGGGGCCGTGGCTACACCTTC.